Described below is a single T cell receptor (beta chain) sequence and its context. Its target is unknown. Sequencing was performed with immunoSEQ multiplex PCR; in TCRdb, only in-frame clones are kept and a portion is missing. The sample has 70,000 to 95,000 clones; about 91% are singletons. This sample is drawn from a study of OX40 agonist ivuxolimab in advanced cancers. Overall study context: The diagnoses of dose-escalation patients were hepatocellular carcinoma, melanoma, renal cell or head and neck cancer.

General study points: CD4+ and CD8+ blood T cells expanded clonally by week 6 at 0.1 to 3.0 mg/kg.

Germline V lookup: CDR1 SNHLY, CDR2 FYNNEI. V lost 8 bases to trimming and J lost 7 bases; unmatched junction nucleotides: 6. This CDR3 is built from 14 residues. The genes are TRBV2 and TRBJ2-2; 11 bases line up with TRBD2. The material was CD4+ or CD8+ T cells sorted from blood, obtained in a trial of the OX40 agonist ivuxolimab. The sequence was obtained from an adult with an advanced solid tumor such as melanoma, head and neck, liver or kidney cancer. CDR3 DNA sequence: TGTGCCAGCTCCGGACTAGCGGGTCACGGGGAGCTGTTTTTT. Protein sequence: CASSGLAGHGELFF.